This passage covers 15 T cell receptor beta chains from one sample sequenced in a study of T cells after yellow fever vaccination. In TCRdb, the 5' RACE reads were re-called with MiXCR into one record per CDR3 protein. This sample has about 350,000 distinct CDR3 sequences; 7% to 10% occur once, and the top ten carry roughly 15%. The sample here was PBMCs, taken more than 35 days after the first yellow fever vaccination. These receptors came from a man between 18 and 29 years old who received the YFV17D yellow fever vaccine.

There are a few counts of this clonotype. The chain carries TRBV6-5 and TRBJ2-1; D is unresolved. Trimming removed 0 bases from V and 2 bases from J, with 14 bases in between. The CDR3 loop spans 17 amino acids. Looked up from germline, CDR1 is MNHEY and CDR2 is SVGAGI. The DNA of the CDR3 is TGTGCCAGCAGTTACTCGAAACAGACCCTAACCTACAATGAGCAGTTCTTC. It encodes CASSYSKQTLTYNEQFF.

This clonotype has only a few counts. The chain couples TRBV5-6 to TRBJ1-2; D is perhaps TRBD1 (6 bases). The CDR3 runs to 15 residues. Germline CDR1 reads SGHDT; CDR2 reads YYEEEE. Trimming stripped 4 bases from V and 5 bases from J, with 18 bases between. CDR3 protein: CASSLGAGALYGYTF. CDR3 coding DNA: TGTGCCAGCAGCCTGGGGGCCGGGGCCCTATATGGCTACACCTTC.

This clonotype was counted only a few times. The V gene is TRBV7-2, the J gene TRBJ2-3; D is possibly TRBD1 (7 bases). V gave up 5 bases and J gave up 2 bases, with 20 bases separating them. CDR1 is SGHTA, CDR2 FQGNSA, per germline. This CDR3 spans 17 amino acids. CDR3 residues: CASSLLGGQANTDTQYF. CDR3 nucleotide sequence: TGTGCCAGCAGCCTATTGGGAGGACAGGCGAACACAGATACGCAGTATTTT.

The chain has TRBV12-3 or TRBV12-4 and TRBJ2-5; D possibly matches TRBD1 or TRBD2 (5 bases each). The CDR3 loop spans 13 amino acids. V gave up 7 bases and J gave up 5 bases, with 14 bases separating them. The CDR3 DNA follows: TGTGCCAGCACCCCAGGGACCCCGGAGACCCAGTACTTC. This gives the protein CASTPGTPETQYF.

This chain joins TRBV5-6 and TRBJ2-2; D uncertain. The CDR3 loop spans 15 amino acids. Germline assignment: CDR1 SGHDT and CDR2 YYEEEE. V was trimmed by 3 bases and J by 2 bases, leaving 11 bases between them. Here the CDR3 reads CASSWSDLNTGELFF. The CDR3 DNA reads as TGTGCCAGCAGCTGGAGCGACCTCAACACCGGGGAGCTGTTTTTT. The variable domain in full, with the rest retrieved from reference TRBV5-6 and TRBJ2-2, is DAGVTQSPTHLIKTRGQQVTLRCSPKSGHDTVSWYQQALGQGPQFIFQYYEEEERQRGNFPDRFSGHQFPNYSSELNVNALLLGDSALYLCASSWSDLNTGELFFGEGSRLTVL.

This clonotype was observed a few times. The rearrangement uses TRBV7-2 and TRBJ2-5; 14 nucleotides match TRBD2. The ends lost 6 bases at V and 1 base at J; junction bases unmatched: 7. Germline V gene data show CDR1 as SGHTA and CDR2 as FQGNSA. This CDR3 contains 17 residues. Written as DNA, the CDR3 is TGTGCCAGCAGAGCGGGACTAGCGGGGGCACCCCAAGAGACCCAGTACTTC. This sequence encodes CASRAGLAGAPQETQYF.

This chain uses TRBV5-1 with TRBJ1-3; D perhaps matches TRBD1 (6 bases). The germline CDR1 and CDR2 sequences are SGHRS and YFSETQ. Trimming stripped 4 bases from V and 0 bases from J, with 11 bases between. The CDR3 runs to 15 residues. CDR3 coding DNA: TGCGCCAGCAGCGCTGGACAGAGCTCTGGAAACACCATATATTTT. Translated, it gives CASSAGQSSGNTIYF.

This clonotype was found many times. The rearrangement joins TRBV12-3 or TRBV12-4 to TRBJ2-1; TRBD1 or TRBD2 may be the D gene (5 bases each). This CDR3 contains 14 residues. The V end was cut by 3 bases, the J end by 6 bases, with 12 bases between. Here the CDR3 DNA reads TGTGCCAGCAGTTTGGGAGTTAGGGGCAATGAGCAGTTCTTC. The encoded protein is CASSLGVRGNEQFF.

This clonotype came up a few times. The V gene is TRBV7-2, the J gene TRBJ2-1; D perhaps matches TRBD2 (5 bases). CDR1 is SGHTA and CDR2 is FQGNSA in the germline V gene. The CDR3 loop spans 14 amino acids. Trimming cost V 5 bases and J 8 bases, with 16 bases left between them. The CDR3 reads CASSPGLAPDEQFF. CDR3 DNA: TGTGCCAGCAGCCCCGGGCTAGCACCGGATGAGCAGTTCTTC.

This clonotype has a handful of counts. The J gene is TRBJ2-1, the V gene TRBV7-2; TRBD2 aligns across 7 bases. The CDR3 is 16 residues long. Trimming at V came to 1 base and at J to 0 bases, leaving 3 bases not matched to a gene. Germline-derived CDR1 and CDR2 are SGHTA and FQGNSA. CDR3 protein: CASSLGSGGSYNEQFF. The CDR3 coding sequence is TGTGCCAGCAGCTTAGGGTCGGGGGGCTCCTACAATGAGCAGTTCTTC.

This clonotype was observed a handful of times. DNA of the CDR3: TGTGCCAGCAGTGGCCAGGGGGGTACCAAAAACATTCAGTACTTC. Translation gives CASSGQGGTKNIQYF. The rearrangement uses TRBV7-9 and TRBJ2-4, with a weak D call TRBD1 (7 bases). Germline V gene lookup returns CDR1 SEHNR and CDR2 FQNEAQ (reference sequence). CDR3 length: 15 residues. Trimming took off 6 bases at V and 2 bases at J, with 14 bases between the two ends.

In its sample, this clonotype was seen a few times. The chain links TRBV12-3 or TRBV12-4 to TRBJ1-2; 9 positions match TRBD1. The V segment lost 6 bases and the J segment 8 bases; nucleotides outside the gene matches: 10. The CDR3 runs to 14 residues. The DNA of the CDR3 is TGTGCCAGCAGCACCGGACAGGGGAGTCTAGGCTACACCTTC. This encodes CASSTGQGSLGYTF.

J is TRBJ2-3 and V is TRBV15, with 13 nucleotides matching TRBD2. The CDR3 consists of 16 residues. The J segment lost 5 bases and the V segment lost 3 bases, leaving 5 bases of the junction unmatched. Germline V CDR1 and CDR2: LNHNV, YYDKDF (reference sequence). Here the CDR3 reads CATSSGTSGAEDTQYF. The DNA of the CDR3 is TGTGCCACCAGCAGTGGGACTAGCGGGGCGGAAGATACGCAGTATTTT.

The sample holds a few counts of this clonotype. The chain carries TRBV15 and TRBJ2-4; 10 positions agree with TRBD2. The CDR3 is 18 amino acids. With 2 bases clipped from V and 8 bases from J, the junction kept 15 bases outside the gene matches. Germline V gene data show CDR1 as LNHNV and CDR2 as YYDKDF (reference sequence). The CDR3 DNA follows: TGTGCCACCAGCAGAAGGTCTAGCGGGGGCGAAGGAGGAGACATTCAGTACTTC. Translation: CATSRRSSGGEGGDIQYF.

This chain joins TRBV25-1 and TRBJ2-3; the match to TRBD2 covers 10 bases. With V trimmed by 6 bases and J by 2 bases, 8 bases remained unmatched. This CDR3 is built from 16 residues. Germline lookup yields CDR1 MGHDK and CDR2 SYGVNS. CDR3 loop: CASSPLLAGATDTQYF. The CDR3 bases are TGTGCCAGCAGCCCCCTGCTAGCGGGGGCCACAGATACGCAGTATTTT. Drawing the rest from reference TRBV25-1 and TRBJ2-3, the complete variable domain is EADIYQTPRYLVIGTGKKITLECSQTMGHDKMYWYQQDPGMELHLIHYSYGVNSTEKGDLSSESTVSRIRTEHFPLTLESARPSHTSQYLCASSPLLAGATDTQYFGPGTRLTVL.